Listed below are T cell receptor beta chains from one sample, sequenced in a study of identical twins. TCRdb reprocessed the 5' RACE reads via MiXCR and lists one record per CDR3 protein. The table includes around 1.7 million distinct CDR3 sequences, less than 40% detected once. The specimen was cord blood. These receptor sequences come from a newborn girl in good health. CDR3s include the opening cysteine and the closing phenylalanine or tryptophan. D genes are given only for firm matches. Only part of the rows carry a size: once, few, many, or a class if the clone is expanded.

-	TRBV14	few	TRBJ2-1	TGTGCCAGCAGCTCCCTCCCTCCTAGTGGGGAACGGGCCTACAATGAGCAGTTCTTC	CASSSLPPSGERAYNEQFF
TRBD2	TRBV12-3/TRBV12-4	-	TRBJ2-5	TGTGCCAGCAGTCCCCTCGTGTTAGCGGGCCTTGTCCGGGAGACCCAGTACTTC	CASSPLVLAGLVRETQYF
TRBD2	TRBV4-2	-	TRBJ2-7	TGTGCCAGCAGCCTTTATTGGGGGGGGATTACCTACAATGAGCAGTACTTC	CASSLYWGGITYNEQYF
TRBD2	TRBV20-1	-	TRBJ2-7	TGCAGTGCTAGTAGCGGGAGGACGTCCTACGAGCAGTACTTC	CSASSGRTSYEQYF
TRBD1	TRBV27	many	TRBJ2-5	TGTGCCAGCAGTTCTCAGTACGGGACAGGGAAGAAGACCCAGTACTTC	CASSSQYGTGKKTQYF
-	TRBV5-1	few	TRBJ2-3	TGCGCCAGCAGCTTGGGAGACCTCTTAGATACGCAGTATTTT	CASSLGDLLDTQYF
TRBD2	TRBV3-1	-	TRBJ2-4	TGTGCCAGCAGCCAAGAAACAAGCGGGGGGGCCCCACAGTACTTC	CASSQETSGGAPQYF
-	TRBV4-1	few	TRBJ2-3	TGCGCCAGCAGCCAAGATTCGGTCGGTGCTCGGGAGTTTAAGACGCAGTATTTT	CASSQDSVGAREFKTQYF
TRBD1	TRBV5-1	few	TRBJ1-2	TGCGCCAGCAGCTTCGGTGACAGGGCAAACTATGGCTACACCTTC	CASSFGDRANYGYTF
TRBD1	TRBV20-1	-	TRBJ2-7	TGCAGTGCCCTGGACAGGGCAAGCTCCTACGAGCAGTACTTC	CSALDRASSYEQYF
-	TRBV20-1	-	TRBJ1-5	TGCAGTGCTAGTTATAGCAATCAGCCCCAGCATTTT	CSASYSNQPQHF
TRBD2	TRBV5-1	-	TRBJ2-3	TGCGCCAGCAGCACGGGACTAGCGGGAGTCGGCACAGATACGCAGTATTTT	CASSTGLAGVGTDTQYF
TRBD2	TRBV3-1	-	TRBJ2-3	TGTGCCAGCAGCCACGGTCTAGCGGGGGCCCGCACAGATACGCAGTATTTT	CASSHGLAGARTDTQYF
-	TRBV29-1	-	TRBJ1-2	TGCAGCGTTGAAGACAGGGAGTGGTACTATGGCTACACCTTC	CSVEDREWYYGYTF
TRBD1	TRBV4-1	-	TRBJ2-7	TGCGCCAGCAGCCAAGTGGACAGGAGGACCTACAATGAGCAGTACTTC	CASSQVDRRTYNEQYF
-	TRBV3-1	-	TRBJ2-7	TGTGCCAGCAGCCGCGGGACGGCTACCTACGAGCAGTACTTC	CASSRGTATYEQYF
-	TRBV6-1	-	TRBJ2-7	TGTGCCAGCAGTGAAGTTCACCAATCCTACGAGCAGTACTTC	CASSEVHQSYEQYF
-	TRBV4-2	-	TRBJ2-7	TGTGCCAGCAGCCAAGACGGCGTCAATGAGCAGTACTTC	CASSQDGVNEQYF
TRBD2	TRBV7-8	-	TRBJ2-1	TGTGCCAGCAGCTTACCCAGACTAGCGGGAGATCGCTACAATGAGCAGTTCTTC	CASSLPRLAGDRYNEQFF
TRBD1	TRBV7-9	-	TRBJ1-6	TGTGCCAGCAGCCTGGGACAGGGCGCAGTATCTCTCCACTTT	CASSLGQGAVSLHF
TRBD1	TRBV7-9	few	TRBJ1-2	TGTGCCAGCAGCCCGGGACAGGCACTCTATGGCTACACCTTC	CASSPGQALYGYTF
-	TRBV28	-	TRBJ2-1	TGTGCCAGCAGTTTACAGGGGGAGGGCCCCCACAATGAGCAGTTCTTC	CASSLQGEGPHNEQFF
TRBD2	TRBV14	-	TRBJ2-1	TGTGCCAGCAGCCCACCTAGCGGGAGTAGGTATGAGCAGTTCTTC	CASSPPSGSRYEQFF
TRBD1	TRBV29-1	many	TRBJ2-7	TGCAGCGTCGCCAGGACAGGGAACTCCTACGAGCAGTACTTC	CSVARTGNSYEQYF
-	TRBV3-1	-	TRBJ2-3	TGTGCCAGCAGCCAATCTACGTGGGGCACAGATACGCAGTATTTT	CASSQSTWGTDTQYF
-	TRBV7-8	few	TRBJ2-1	TGTGCCAGCAGCTTGTTGGGGGGCCTTTACAATGAGCAGTTCTTC	CASSLLGGLYNEQFF
-	TRBV4-2	once	TRBJ1-4	TGTGCCAACAGCCCCAACACAGGCTCAACTAATGAAAAACTGTTTTTT	CANSPNTGSTNEKLFF
-	TRBV4-2	-	TRBJ1-1	TGTGCCAGCAGCCAAGTCTCAACGAACACTGAAGCTTTCTTT	CASSQVSTNTEAFF
-	TRBV20-1	-	TRBJ1-4	TGCAGTGCTATCCGAACAGGGAATATATACTCAACTAATGAAAAACTGTTTTTT	CSAIRTGNIYSTNEKLFF
-	TRBV27	-	TRBJ2-1	TGTGCCAGCAGTTTGAATGTCCAAGAGACCCAGTTCTTC	CASSLNVQETQFF
TRBD2	TRBV12-3/TRBV12-4	-	TRBJ2-3	TGTGCCAGCAGATTTAGCGGGGGGATCGCAGATACGCAGTATTTT	CASRFSGGIADTQYF
-	TRBV29-1	many	TRBJ2-5	TGCAGCGTTGAGCACGCGGAAGAGACCCAGTACTTC	CSVEHAEETQYF
-	TRBV7-8	few	TRBJ1-2	TGTGCCAGCAGCTTAGAGCTCGGAGGGCTCTATGGCTACACCTTC	CASSLELGGLYGYTF
-	TRBV21-1	few	TRBJ2-3	TGTGCCAGCAGCAAGTTATGGCCCCGCAACACAGATCCGCAGTATTTT	CASSKLWPRNTDPQYF
-	TRBV20-1	-	TRBJ1-1	TGCAGTGCTGGAGCGGTGGGCGGGAACACTGAAGCTTTCTTT	CSAGAVGGNTEAFF
TRBD1	TRBV7-9	once	TRBJ2-1	TGTGCCAGCAGCTTAGGCTCCGGGACAGGGGGTCACAATGAGCAGTTCTTC	CASSLGSGTGGHNEQFF
-	TRBV20-1	few	TRBJ2-3	TGCAGTGCTATTTCCCAAGGGAATCGAGATACGCAGTATTTT	CSAISQGNRDTQYF
-	TRBV5-1	-	TRBJ2-2	TGCGCCAGCAGCTTTAATTCCGGGCTCACCGGGGAGCTGTTTTTT	CASSFNSGLTGELFF
-	TRBV12-3/TRBV12-4	-	TRBJ2-1	TGTGCCAGCAGGGCTAGGGACCATGAGCAGTTCTTC	CASRARDHEQFF
-	TRBV20-1	-	TRBJ2-1	TGCAGTGCTAGAGGCGCGAGGGGGTACAATGAGCAGTTCTTC	CSARGARGYNEQFF
-	TRBV5-1	-	TRBJ2-1	TGCGCCAGCAGCTTGCCAGAAGAGACCCAGTTCTTC	CASSLPEETQFF
-	TRBV20-1	-	TRBJ2-7	TGCAGTGCTAGAGACAGGGCTTACTACGAGCAGTACTTC	CSARDRAYYEQYF
TRBD2	TRBV5-6	-	TRBJ2-5	TGTGCCAGCAGCTTTCCGGGACTAGCGGGTCCGGAGACCCAGTACTTC	CASSFPGLAGPETQYF
-	TRBV7-9	-	TRBJ2-1	TGTGCCAGCAGCTTCGCTAGGGTCTGTTGCAATGAGCAGTTCTTC	CASSFARVCCNEQFF
TRBD2	TRBV4-1	few	TRBJ2-2	TGTGCCAGCAGCCAAGTACTAGCGGGGAACACCGGGGAGCTGTTTTTT	CASSQVLAGNTGELFF